These 29 T cell receptor beta chains were sequenced from one sample in a study of shared clonotypes between healthy human individuals. Naive CD8 cells were CD45RO-negative, positively selected for CCR7, excluding terminally differentiated effector memory CD45RA+ cells. Clones were sequenced by immunoSEQ multiplex PCR, and TCRdb holds only the in-frame ones, with some missing. The table shows 2 million to 2.5 million clones, with 85% to 95% occurring only once. Sequencing used naive CD8+ T cells sorted from blood. The origin of the receptors is a man aged 18 to 30 in good health.

About this clone itself: With a much larger clone just one base away, this may be a read error. This same CDR3 is encoded by further DNA sequences in the sample. The chain links TRBV7-2 to TRBJ2-7, with 11 bases aligning to TRBD1. V lost 4 bases, J lost 4 bases, and 0 bases stayed unmatched. This CDR3 contains 13 residues. Germline CDR1 reads SGHTA; CDR2 reads FQGNSA. The CDR3 DNA reads TGTGCCAGCAGCTGGGACAGGGGGTACGAGCAGTACTTC. Amino acids: CASSWDRGYEQYF.

The rearrangement uses TRBV4-3 and TRBJ2-1; 10 bases map to TRBD2. Trimming cost V 4 bases and J 4 bases; bases outside gene matches: 7. CDR3 length: 16 residues. Germline V gene lookup returns CDR1 LGHNA and CDR2 YSLEER. Here the CDR3 DNA reads TGCGCCAGCAGCCGCACTAGCGGGGATCTATACAATGAGCAGTTCTTC. Protein: CASSRTSGDLYNEQFF.

J is TRBJ2-7 and V is TRBV14; either TRBD1 or TRBD2 may supply D (5 bases each). CDR3 length: 15 residues. Trimming took 3 bases from V and 0 from J, leaving 12 bases between them. The germline CDR1 and CDR2 sequences are SGHDN and FVKESK. CDR3 amino acids: CASSHFGTGSYEQYF. The CDR3 DNA reads as TGTGCCAGCAGCCACTTTGGGACCGGCTCCTACGAGCAGTACTTC.

The rearrangement joins TRBV28 to TRBJ2-7, with TRBD2 identical over 13 bases. This CDR3 comprises 16 residues. From germline, CDR1 is MDHEN and CDR2 SYDVKM. J lost 4 bases, V lost 4 bases, and 7 bases had no gene match. CDR3 in DNA: TGTGCCAGCAGTTCCCCGGAGGGACTAGCGGGATACGAGCAGTACTTC. Protein product: CASSSPEGLAGYEQYF.

The chain is built from TRBV28 and TRBJ1-1; TRBD1 matches 7 bases. The V and J ends lost 4 bases and 5 bases, in that order; junction bases with no gene match: 4. From germline, CDR1 is MDHEN and CDR2 SYDVKM. CDR3 size: 13 residues. The DNA of the CDR3 is TGTGCCAGCAGTTGGGTACAGGGGACTGAAGCTTTCTTT. Amino acids: CASSWVQGTEAFF.

The chain links TRBV11-1 to TRBJ2-1, with D hard to call. This CDR3 contains 15 residues. V was clipped by 1 base and J by 4 bases, with 11 bases between them. Germline CDR1 is SGHAT and CDR2 is FQDESV (reference sequence). CDR3 amino acids: CASSLGWERYNEQFF. For the CDR3, the DNA is TGTGCCAGCAGCTTAGGATGGGAAAGATACAATGAGCAGTTCTTC. The full variable domain, completed using reference TRBV11-1 and TRBJ2-1, is EAEVAQSPRYKITEKSQAVAFWCDPISGHATLYWYRQILGQGPELLVQFQDESVVDDSQLPKDRFSAERLKGVDSTLKIQPAELGDSAMYLCASSLGWERYNEQFFGPGTRLTVL.

This chain uses TRBV4-1 with TRBJ2-5; 8 nucleotides line up with TRBD2. CDR3 length: 15 residues. Germline trimming cut 3 bases from V and 4 bases from J; bases unmatched to any gene: 7. Germline V gene lookup returns CDR1 MGHRA and CDR2 YSYEKL. The CDR3 protein is CASSQQAGAGETQYF. CDR3 nucleotides: TGCGCCAGCAGCCAGCAAGCGGGGGCGGGAGAGACCCAGTACTTC.

This chain joins TRBV30 and TRBJ2-2, with a tentative D call TRBD2 (6 bases). Trimming removed 4 bases at V and 4 bases at J, with 13 bases between. The CDR3 contains 14 residues. In germline, CDR1 is GTSNPN, CDR2 SVGIG (reference sequence). DNA of the CDR3: TGTGCCTGGATAGGCGGGGTTGGCACCGGGGAGCTGTTTTTT. Protein product: CAWIGGVGTGELFF.

V usage is TRBV6-1 and J usage is TRBJ1-2, with D tentatively TRBD1 (5 bases). Trimming shortened V by 2 bases and J by 3 bases, and 19 bases separated the two germline ends. The CDR3 is 17 amino acids. Germline lookup yields CDR1 MNHNS and CDR2 SASEGT. CDR3 residues: CASSEIPSEGLDYGYTF. Here the CDR3 DNA reads TGTGCCAGCAGTGAAATACCCTCGGAGGGGTTGGACTATGGCTACACCTTC.

This clone was seen once. The chain combines TRBV4-1 with TRBJ2-1; D is possibly TRBD1 (5 bases). CDR1 and CDR2 (germline): MGHRA, YSYEKL. CDR3 size: 13 residues. Trimming removed 6 bases at V and 8 bases at J, with 14 bases between. CDR3 protein: CASRAHQGDEQFF. As DNA, the CDR3 is TGCGCCAGCAGAGCGCACCAAGGGGATGAGCAGTTCTTC.

The V and J genes are TRBV7-9 and TRBJ2-2, with D possibly TRBD1 on 6 matching bases. The germline gives CDR1 SEHNR, CDR2 FQNEAQ (reference sequence). Deletions cut 5 bases from V and 1 base from J, with 11 bases between. The CDR3 has 15 amino acids. Written as DNA, the CDR3 is TGTGCCAGCAGCCAAACAGGGTGGAACACCGGGGAGCTGTTTTTT. As protein: CASSQTGWNTGELFF.

This clone was observed once. The chain employs TRBV27 and TRBJ2-5; 7 bases agree with TRBD2. There are 17 residues in the CDR3. Per germline, CDR1 MNHEY and CDR2 SMNVEV (reference sequence). V shed 3 bases, J shed 2 bases, and the junction held 12 bases outside the gene matches. CDR3 in amino acids: CASSFNAVSGAQETQYF. CDR3 bases: TGTGCCAGCAGTTTTAACGCAGTCAGCGGGGCTCAAGAGACCCAGTACTTC.

With regard to this clone: This specimen includes other DNA sequences encoding the same CDR3. The chain has TRBV10-3 and TRBJ2-7; 8 bases match TRBD1. CDR3 length: 15 amino acids. Germline V gives CDR1 ENHRY, CDR2 SYGVKD. After removal of 2 bases from V and 0 bases from J, the junction contained 3 bases not matched to a gene. CDR3 DNA: TGTGCCATCAGTGAGCCGGGACAGGTCTCCTACGAGCAGTACTTC. Translated, it gives CAISEPGQVSYEQYF.

This chain joins TRBV27 and TRBJ2-1; D gene uncertain. Trimming left V 1 base short and J 0 bases short, with 7 bases between. The germline V gene has CDR1 MNHEY and CDR2 SMNVEV (reference sequence). The length of the CDR3 is 15 residues. The CDR3 reads CASSLWRSSYNEQFF. The CDR3 DNA follows: TGTGCCAGCAGTTTATGGCGGAGCTCCTACAATGAGCAGTTCTTC.

Notes on this clone: The sample has other DNA sequences that encode this CDR3 too. The chain is built from TRBV27 and TRBJ2-1; TRBD2 matches 11 bases. There are 15 residues in the CDR3. The germline V gene encodes CDR1 MNHEY and CDR2 SMNVEV (reference sequence). V gave up 5 bases and J gave up 4 bases; unmatched junction bases: 4. Here the CDR3 reads CASSPGLAAYNEQFF. The CDR3 nucleotides are TGTGCCAGCAGTCCGGGACTAGCGGCATACAATGAGCAGTTCTTC.

The rearrangement uses TRBV28 and TRBJ1-4, with TRBD1 identical over 10 bases. The germline gives CDR1 MDHEN, CDR2 SYDVKM. V lost 4 bases to trimming and J lost 6 bases; unmatched junction nucleotides: 11. CDR3 length equals 17 residues. CDR3 region: CASSSWTGGGLDEKLFF. The CDR3 DNA is TGTGCCAGCAGTTCCTGGACAGGGGGGGGATTGGATGAAAAACTGTTTTTT.

This chain joins TRBV4-1 and TRBJ2-3, with D possibly TRBD1 on 6 matching bases. Germline CDR1 MGHRA, CDR2 YSYEKL. V was pared by 4 bases and J by 3 bases, with 14 bases between. The CDR3 consists of 15 residues. CDR3 sequence reads: CASSPGQYETDTQYF. The CDR3 DNA reads TGCGCCAGCAGCCCCGGACAGTACGAAACAGATACGCAGTATTTT.

The chain couples TRBV9 to TRBJ1-1, with D possibly matching TRBD1 (6 bases). Germline V gene data show CDR1 as SGDLS and CDR2 as YYNGEE. The CDR3 consists of 17 residues. The V gene lost 3 bases and the J gene lost 1 base, with 19 bases spanning the gap. CDR3 sequence reads: CASSETPGGLWNTEAFF. CDR3 bases: TGTGCCAGCAGCGAGACCCCCGGGGGGCTATGGAACACTGAAGCTTTCTTT.

The rearrangement links TRBV5-1 to TRBJ1-1, with 11 bases lining up with TRBD1. This CDR3 spans 17 amino acids. The germline gives CDR1 SGHRS, CDR2 YFSETQ. Trimming cost V 0 bases and J 1 base; bases outside gene matches: 5. CDR3 region: CASSLVGTGGPNTEAFF. The CDR3 region has the DNA TGCGCCAGCAGCTTGGTAGGGACAGGGGGTCCGAACACTGAAGCTTTCTTT.

The chain employs TRBV13 and TRBJ2-3; 9 bases align to TRBD2. With 4 bases clipped from V and 6 bases from J, the junction kept 5 bases outside the gene matches. CDR3 length: 14 amino acids. Germline V CDR1 and CDR2: PRHDT, FYEKMQ (reference sequence). CDR3 bases: TGTGCCAGCAGCTCGGGACTAGCCGTGGATACGCAGTATTTT. Translation: CASSSGLAVDTQYF.

V gene TRBV5-4 combines with J gene TRBJ2-1; D gene ambiguous. This CDR3 contains 15 residues. The V end was cut by 2 bases, the J end by 6 bases, with 15 bases between. Germline V gene data show CDR1 as SGHNT and CDR2 as YYREEE (reference sequence). CDR3 nucleotide sequence: TGTGCCAGCAGCTTCTGGGGTTCTTCAGGCAATGAGCAGTTCTTC. The encoded protein is CASSFWGSSGNEQFF.

This chain uses TRBV5-1 with TRBJ2-5; 7 positions agree with TRBD1. V lost 3 bases to trimming and J lost 3 bases; unmatched junction nucleotides: 8. CDR1 SGHRS and CDR2 YFSETQ come from the germline V gene. The CDR3 has 15 amino acids. CDR3 nucleotides: TGCGCCAGCAGCTCGAGGGGGACAGCTAAAGAGACCCAGTACTTC. It codes for CASSSRGTAKETQYF.

Notes on this clone: Different DNA sequences within this sample yield the same CDR3. The CDR3 bases are TGTGCCAGCAGCTTACGGGATGAGACCCAGTACTTC. It specifies CASSLRDETQYF. The rearrangement uses TRBV7-9 and TRBJ2-5; a weak D match, TRBD2 (5 bases). Between the trimmed V and J ends, which lost 2 bases and 5 bases, there was a span of 6 bases. The germline gives CDR1 SEHNR, CDR2 FQNEAQ (reference sequence). The CDR3 loop spans 12 amino acids.

The J gene is TRBJ2-3, the V gene TRBV6-5, with a weak D call TRBD2 (6 bases). The CDR3 is made up of 14 amino acids. Per germline, CDR1 MNHEY and CDR2 SVGAGI. V lost 7 bases to trimming and J lost 8 bases, with 19 bases between them. The CDR3, as DNA: TGTGCCAGCACCCCGGCGAGGGAGGCCCTTACGCAGTATTTT. It is translated as CASTPAREALTQYF.

The V and J genes are TRBV4-1 and TRBJ1-2; D ambiguous. The germline V and J ends were trimmed by 0 bases and 3 bases, with 11 bases remaining between them. Germline V CDR1 and CDR2: MGHRA, YSYEKL. CDR3 length: 15 amino acids. The CDR3: CASSQEKGFDYGYTF. The CDR3 DNA follows: TGCGCCAGCAGCCAAGAAAAGGGTTTCGACTATGGCTACACCTTC.

The chain carries TRBV7-9 and TRBJ2-1, with D tentatively TRBD1 or TRBD2 (5 bases each). V lost 3 bases and J lost 0, with 15 bases in between. Germline CDR1 is SEHNR and CDR2 is FQNEAQ (reference sequence). The CDR3 has 17 residues. The CDR3: CASSFFGGSSSYNEQFF. In DNA, the CDR3 is TGTGCCAGCAGCTTCTTTGGGGGTTCAAGCTCCTACAATGAGCAGTTCTTC. The variable domain in full, completed from reference TRBV7-9 and TRBJ2-1, reads DTGVSQNPRHKITKRGQNVTFRCDPISEHNRLYWYRQTLGQGPEFLTYFQNEAQLEKSRLLSDRFSAERPKGSFSTLEIQRTEQGDSAMYLCASSFFGGSSSYNEQFFGPGTRLTVL.

The rearrangement uses TRBV30 and TRBJ2-7; 7 bases fit TRBD1. The CDR3 loop spans 13 amino acids. J was trimmed by 7 bases and V by 0 bases; bases with no gene match: 6. Germline CDR1 is GTSNPN and CDR2 is SVGIG (reference sequence). CDR3 sequence: CAWSVVEGAEQYF. The CDR3 bases are TGTGCCTGGAGTGTAGTAGAGGGGGCGGAGCAGTACTTC.

The CDR3 region is CASSLLAGGPKNEQFF. The CDR3 DNA reads as TGTGCCAGCAGCTTACTAGCGGGAGGGCCAAAGAATGAGCAGTTCTTC. The chain couples TRBV7-9 to TRBJ2-1; 12 bases are shared with TRBD2. The V segment lost 2 bases and the J segment 7 bases; nucleotides outside the gene matches: 6. This CDR3 region has 16 residues. In germline, CDR1 is SEHNR, CDR2 FQNEAQ (reference sequence).

The chain carries TRBV9 and TRBJ1-2; 9 positions match TRBD1. Germline V gene lookup returns CDR1 SGDLS and CDR2 YYNGEE. With V trimmed by 0 bases and J by 5 bases, 11 bases remained unmatched. This CDR3 contains 17 residues. CDR3 sequence (DNA): TGTGCCAGCAGCGTAGATGGGACAGGGAATCGTGCGTATGGCTACACCTTC. Protein product: CASSVDGTGNRAYGYTF.